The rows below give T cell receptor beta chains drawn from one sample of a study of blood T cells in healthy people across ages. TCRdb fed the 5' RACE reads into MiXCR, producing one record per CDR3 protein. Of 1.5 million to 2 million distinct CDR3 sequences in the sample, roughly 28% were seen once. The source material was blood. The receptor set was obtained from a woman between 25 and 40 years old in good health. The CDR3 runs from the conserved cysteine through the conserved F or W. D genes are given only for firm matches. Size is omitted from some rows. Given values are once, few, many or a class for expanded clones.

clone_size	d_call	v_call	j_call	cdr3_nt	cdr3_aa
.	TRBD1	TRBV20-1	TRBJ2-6	TGCAGTGCTACCCGACAGGGGAATTATGGGGCCAACGTCCTGACTTTC	CSATRQGNYGANVLTF
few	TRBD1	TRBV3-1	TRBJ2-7	TGTGCCAGCAGCCAAGGGAGTCCGACAGGGGGCTACGAGCAGTACTTC	CASSQGSPTGGYEQYF
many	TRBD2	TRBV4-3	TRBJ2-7	TGCGCCAGCAGCCAAGATAGGGTGTCCGGGACTAGCTCCTACGAGCAGTACTTC	CASSQDRVSGTSSYEQYF
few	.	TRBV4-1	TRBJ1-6	TGCGCCAGCAGCCATCTTCCGCGTGTGAAAGACTATAATTCACCCCTCCACTTT	CASSHLPRVKDYNSPLHF
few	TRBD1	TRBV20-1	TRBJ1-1	TGCAGTGCCGGACAGGGGGCTCCCGAAGCTTTCTTT	CSAGQGAPEAFF
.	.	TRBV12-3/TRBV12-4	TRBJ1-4	TGTGCCAGCAGCTCCGCGGGGGGGACTAATGAAAAACTGTTTTTT	CASSSAGGTNEKLFF
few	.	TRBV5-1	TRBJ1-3	TGCGCCAGCAGCTTGGAAGCGCTCTCTGGAAACACCATATATTTT	CASSLEALSGNTIYF
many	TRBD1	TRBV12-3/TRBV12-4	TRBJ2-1	TGTGCCAGCACGCTGACAGGGGACAATGAGCAGTTCTTC	CASTLTGDNEQFF
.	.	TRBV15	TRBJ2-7	TGTGCCACCAGCAGAGACAGTCGCGAGCAGTACTTC	CATSRDSREQYF
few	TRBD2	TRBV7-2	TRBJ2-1	TGTGCCAGCAGCCAGGGACTAGCGGGACCCAATGAGCAGTTCTTC	CASSQGLAGPNEQFF
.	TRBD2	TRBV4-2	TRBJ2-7	TGTGCCAGCAGCCATCCGACTAGCGGGGGCTACGAGCAGTACTTC	CASSHPTSGGYEQYF
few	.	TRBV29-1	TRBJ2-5	TGCAGCGTTGGAAGAGACAGGCAAGAGACCCAGTACTTC	CSVGRDRQETQYF
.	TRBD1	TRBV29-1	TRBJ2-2	TGCAGCGTTATAATGAGCGGGACAGGGGCCACCGGGGAGCTGTTTTTT	CSVIMSGTGATGELFF
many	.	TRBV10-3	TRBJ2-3	TGTGCCATCAGTGGCGGTGCCAGCACAGATACGCAGTATTTT	CAISGGASTDTQYF
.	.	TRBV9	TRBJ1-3	TGTGCCAGCAGCGTAGCATGGGGGTTTGGAAACACCATATATTTT	CASSVAWGFGNTIYF
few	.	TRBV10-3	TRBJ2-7	TGTGCCATCAGTTCGGCAGGGAGCGAGCAGTACTTC	CAISSAGSEQYF
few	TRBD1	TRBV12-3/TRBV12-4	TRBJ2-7	TGTGCCAGCAGTTCGGTGGACAGGCTGAACTACGAGCAGTACTTC	CASSSVDRLNYEQYF
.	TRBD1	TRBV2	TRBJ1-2	TGTGCCAGCAGTGCCAACAGGGGGAACTATGGTTACACCTTC	CASSANRGNYGYTF
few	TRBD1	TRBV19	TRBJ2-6	TGTGCCAGTAGTGGGACAGGGCCCCCTGGGGCCAACGTCCTGACTTTC	CASSGTGPPGANVLTF
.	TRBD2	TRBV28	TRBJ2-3	TGTGCCAGCAGCCCGGGACTAGCGGGACGTACGCAGTATTTT	CASSPGLAGRTQYF
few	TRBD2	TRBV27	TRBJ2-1	TGTGCCAGCAGTTGGGGGGGGGACGGAGGGACGGGCAATGAGCAGTTCTTC	CASSWGGDGGTGNEQFF
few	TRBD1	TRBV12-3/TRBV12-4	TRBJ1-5	TGTGCCAGCAGTCCAGGGACAGGGCCCCGGCAGCCCCAGCATTTT	CASSPGTGPRQPQHF
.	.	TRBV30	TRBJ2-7	TGTGCCTGGAGTTCCCGGAGCGAGCCCTACGAGCAGTACTTC	CAWSSRSEPYEQYF
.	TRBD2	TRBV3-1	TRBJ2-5	TGTGCCAGCAGCCAATGGGCGGGAGGGAACCAAGAGACCCAGTACTTC	CASSQWAGGNQETQYF
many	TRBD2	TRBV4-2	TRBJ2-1	TGTGCCAGCAGCCCCAGGCGGGAGGGGTCCTACAATGAGCAGTTCTTC	CASSPRREGSYNEQFF
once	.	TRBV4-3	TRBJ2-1	TGCGCCAGCAGCCAAGATCAAGGTCAGGCTCCCAATGAGCAGTTCTTC	CASSQDQGQAPNEQFF
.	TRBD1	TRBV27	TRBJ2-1	TGTGCCAGCAGTTTATCTGGGACAGGGTCGAATGCGCAGTTCTTC	CASSLSGTGSNAQFF
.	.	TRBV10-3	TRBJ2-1	TGTGCCATCAGTCCGACTACCTACAGTGAGCAGTTCTTC	CAISPTTYSEQFF
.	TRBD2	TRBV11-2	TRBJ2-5	TGTGCCAGCAGCTTTCGCGCGGCGGGGGGGTCGGAGACCCAGTACTTC	CASSFRAAGGSETQYF
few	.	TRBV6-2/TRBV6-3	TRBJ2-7	TGTGCCAGCATAGGGGGCGGGAGTCGGGAGCAGTACTTC	CASIGGGSREQYF
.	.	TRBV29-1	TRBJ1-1	TGCAGCGTTAAGGGGACTGACAGTTGGAACACTGAAGCTTTCTTT	CSVKGTDSWNTEAFF
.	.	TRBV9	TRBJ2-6	TGTGCCAGCAGCGTAGCTGGGACCTCTGGGGCCAACGTCCTGACTTTC	CASSVAGTSGANVLTF
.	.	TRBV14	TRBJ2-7	TGTGCCAGCAGCCAACTGTTTGGGGACTACGAGCAGTACTTC	CASSQLFGDYEQYF
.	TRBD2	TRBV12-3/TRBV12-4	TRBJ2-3	TGTGCCAGCAGCCCATGGGGTCTAGCGGGAGGAGAACTCACAGATACGCAGTATTTT	CASSPWGLAGGELTDTQYF
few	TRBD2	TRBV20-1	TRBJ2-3	TGCAGTGCTAGCGCCAGCGGGGCGCGGGGTACGCAGTATTTT	CSASASGARGTQYF
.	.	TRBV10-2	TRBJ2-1	TGCGCCAGCAGTGAGAGAAGTGAGCAGTTCTTC	CASSERSEQFF
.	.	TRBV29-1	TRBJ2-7	TGCAGCGTTGAAGACGGGAGCTCCTACGTGCAGTACTTC	CSVEDGSSYVQYF
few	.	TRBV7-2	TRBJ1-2	TGTGCCAGCAGCTTAGGGCAGGCGGAGGGTGGCTACACCTTC	CASSLGQAEGGYTF
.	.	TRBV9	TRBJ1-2	TGTGCCAGCAGCGGCTCCGCCTGGGGCTACACCTTC	CASSGSAWGYTF
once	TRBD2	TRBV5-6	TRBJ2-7	TGTGCCAGCAGCTTGGATAGCGGGGGTACACCCTACAATGAGCAGTACTTC	CASSLDSGGTPYNEQYF